Detailed here is one T cell receptor (beta chain). The antigen remains undetermined. Germline CDR1 SGHTS, CDR2 YDEGEE. The CDR3 runs 14 residues. With 0 bases removed from V and 6 bases from J, the gap between germline ends came to 11 bases. The data stem from a study of cytomegalovirus exposure and HLA in healthy donors. General study findings and limits: Cytomegalovirus-associated status was assigned to some 160 TCR beta chains. Across donors, most TCRs were seen rarely, yet some public ones were widespread. What TCR beta sequences reportedly achieved was accurate prediction of HLA-A and HLA-B alleles in most subjects.

Donors were nominally healthy when sampled, though unrecorded immune exposures were likely. The study ran its PCR with 60 Vbeta and 13 Jbeta primers. Method: immunoSEQ multiplex PCR; TCRdb's copy keeps in-frame clones and lacks some. The table lists under 200,000 clones, roughly 80% of them singletons. The TCR sequence derives from a man in his fifties or sixties in good health and CMV-seropositive. This rearrangement joins TRBV5-8 to TRBJ2-3; the D gene is possibly TRBD2 (5 bases). Input material: PBMCs. This CDR3 is CASSLGSGGDTQYF. CDR3 bases: TGTGCCAGCAGCTTGGGTAGTGGCGGGGATACGCAGTATTTT.